This entry lists 25 T cell receptor beta chains sequenced from one sample in a study of cytomegalovirus exposure and HLA in healthy donors. The study ran its PCR with 60 Vbeta and 13 Jbeta primers. The data were produced by immunoSEQ multiplex PCR, yet TCRdb's version contains in-frame clones alone and is incomplete. The sample yields about 160,000 clones, 82% seen once. Specimen: PBMCs. These receptors all come from a girl aged 5-17 years in good health and CMV-seropositive.

The chain joins TRBV28 to TRBJ2-7; D may be TRBD1 (6 bases). The V gene lost 5 bases and the J gene lost 3 bases, with 17 bases spanning the gap. Germline loops: CDR1 MDHEN, CDR2 SYDVKM. The CDR3 has 15 residues. In nucleotides, the CDR3 is TGTGCCAGCAGTGCGCTCGCAGGGGTCCTCTACGAGCAGTACTTC. Translation gives CASSALAGVLYEQYF.

The chain links TRBV6-5 to TRBJ1-4, with D possibly matching TRBD1 (5 bases). This CDR3 is 16 amino acids long. Germline V gene sequence: CDR1 MNHEY, CDR2 SVGAGI. V was shortened by 0 bases and J by 7 bases, with 15 bases between the two germline ends. This chain's CDR3 is CASSYSAGGGGEKLFF. In DNA form, the CDR3 reads TGTGCCAGCAGTTACTCGGCGGGGGGGGGTGGTGAAAAACTGTTTTTT.

This clone was seen only a few times. The chain has TRBV2 and TRBJ1-1; D unclear. Trimming removed 8 bases at V and 4 bases at J, with 17 bases between. CDR1 and CDR2 from the germline V gene are SNHLY and FYNNEI. This CDR3 is built from 14 residues. The CDR3 loop is CASSEGWRGTEAFF. Written as DNA, the CDR3 is TGTGCCAGCTCGGAGGGATGGCGGGGCACTGAAGCTTTCTTT.

The chain joins TRBV7-2 to TRBJ2-5; 11 positions match TRBD1. V was pared by 5 bases and J by 5 bases, with 4 bases of the junction left unmatched. The CDR3 runs to 14 residues. Germline loops: CDR1 SGHTA, CDR2 FQGNSA. For the CDR3, the DNA is TGTGCCAGCAGCCGGGACAGGGGGAGGGAGACCCAGTACTTC. This gives the protein CASSRDRGRETQYF.

This chain connects TRBV28 to TRBJ1-1; D may be TRBD1 (6 bases). CDR1 MDHEN and CDR2 SYDVKM come from the germline V gene. The V gene lost 1 base and the J gene lost 3 bases, with 12 bases spanning the gap. The CDR3 loop spans 15 amino acids. CDR3 coding DNA: TGTGCCAGCAGTTTATTAGGGGGGGCCCACACTGAAGCTTTCTTT. Protein product: CASSLLGGAHTEAFF.

The chain joins TRBV28 to TRBJ1-1, with 9 bases lining up with TRBD1. Germline V gene sequence: CDR1 MDHEN, CDR2 SYDVKM. V shed 6 bases and J 5 bases; nucleotides not matched to a gene: 7. This CDR3 has 14 residues. The CDR3 here is CASSRYRGRTEAFF. For the CDR3, the DNA is TGTGCCAGCAGCCGTTACAGGGGGCGGACTGAAGCTTTCTTT.

As DNA, the CDR3 is TGCGCCAGCAGCCACCGAAGGGGGGGGGTCGGAGCGGGGGAGCACAATGAGCAGTTCTTC. It is translated as CASSHRRGGVGAGEHNEQFF. This chain connects TRBV4-3 to TRBJ2-1; 8 bases map to TRBD2. Unmatched junction bases numbered 21, after V lost 3 bases and J lost 5 bases. Germline V gene sequence: CDR1 LGHNA, CDR2 YSLEER. CDR3 length equals 20 residues.

This clone appeared a single time. The rearrangement links TRBV19 to TRBJ2-5; D is undetermined. The V end was cut by 3 bases, the J end by 0 bases, with 8 bases between. The germline CDR1 and CDR2 sequences are LNHDA and SQIVND (reference sequence). CDR3 length: 14 amino acids. The CDR3 is CASSMRLYQETQYF. Written as DNA, the CDR3 is TGTGCCAGTAGTATGCGGCTGTACCAAGAGACCCAGTACTTC.

The rearrangement uses TRBV6-5 and TRBJ1-2; 8 bases align to TRBD1. Germline CDR1 is MNHEY and CDR2 is SVGAGI. This CDR3 has 12 residues. With 6 bases clipped from V and 7 bases from J, the junction kept 4 bases outside the gene matches. Here the CDR3 DNA reads TGTGCCAGCAGCCACAGGGGGGGTGGCTACACCTTC. Its translation: CASSHRGGGYTF.

CDR3 DNA: TGTGCCAGCAGAAGAGGACTGGAGAACACCGGGGAGCTGTTTTTT. It is translated as CASRRGLENTGELFF. The chain recombines TRBV6-5 with TRBJ2-2; maybe TRBD2 (5 bases). The V gene lost 6 bases and the J gene lost 1 base, with 12 bases spanning the gap. The germline V gene has CDR1 MNHEY and CDR2 SVGAGI. The CDR3 is made up of 15 amino acids.

The chain is built from TRBV29-1 and TRBJ1-2; D might be TRBD1 (6 bases). Germline CDR1 reads SQVTM; CDR2 reads ANQGSEA. The CDR3 is 15 amino acids. V was trimmed by 4 bases and J by 8 bases, leaving 23 bases between them. The CDR3 here is CSVALEGRGPRGYTF. The CDR3 DNA is TGCAGCGTTGCCCTCGAGGGGCGGGGGCCTCGGGGCTACACCTTC.

V is TRBV7-9 and J is TRBJ2-5; 9 bases match TRBD2. Trimming took 1 base from V and 1 from J; bases not matched to a gene: 1. The CDR3 consists of 15 residues. Germline CDR1 reads SEHNR; CDR2 reads FQNEAQ (reference sequence). The CDR3 bases are TGTGCCAGCAGCTTAGGAGCGGGGGGCCAAGAGACCCAGTACTTC. It codes for CASSLGAGGQETQYF.

The rearrangement links TRBV25-1 to TRBJ2-3; a weak D match, TRBD2 (6 bases). The germline CDR1 and CDR2 sequences are MGHDK and SYGVNS. The ends were cut back, 4 bases at V and 2 bases at J, with 19 bases in the middle. CDR3 length: 17 residues. The CDR3 spells CASSGSSGTGSTDTQYF. As DNA, the CDR3 is TGTGCCAGCAGTGGATCCTCCGGGACTGGATCCACAGATACGCAGTATTTT.

This chain uses TRBV7-9 with TRBJ2-3; 7 nucleotides line up with TRBD1. Germline values: CDR1 SEHNR, CDR2 FQNEAQ (reference sequence). Losses at the gene ends were 5 bases for V and 2 bases for J; bases not matched to a gene: 7. The length of the CDR3 is 15 residues. The CDR3 loop is CASSLTGVHTDTQYF. The CDR3 bases are TGTGCCAGCAGCCTTACAGGGGTTCACACAGATACGCAGTATTTT.

The chain combines TRBV10-2 with TRBJ2-7, with D possibly TRBD2 on 5 matching bases. V shed 8 bases and J shed 3 bases, with 11 bases lying between them. Germline loops: CDR1 WSHSY, CDR2 SAAADI. CDR3 size: 12 residues. CDR3 residues: CASEEGNYEQYF. In DNA, the CDR3 is TGCGCCAGCGAAGAGGGTAACTACGAGCAGTACTTC.

The rearrangement joins TRBV7-8 to TRBJ2-1, with D uncertain. The V and J ends lost 2 bases and 5 bases respectively, with 4 bases between them. CDR1 and CDR2 (germline): SGHVS, FQNEAQ. CDR3 size: 12 residues. The CDR3 coding sequence is TGTGCCAGCAGCTTATCCGACAATGAGCAGTTCTTC. The encoded protein is CASSLSDNEQFF.

This chain joins TRBV5-1 and TRBJ2-1, with 7 bases that match TRBD1. Germline V lookup: CDR1 SGHRS, CDR2 YFSETQ. V shed 0 bases, J shed 8 bases, and the junction held 8 bases outside the gene matches. CDR3 length equals 15 residues. CDR3 residues: CASSLGDRDSDEQFF. The CDR3 coding sequence is TGCGCCAGCAGCTTGGGAGACAGGGATAGCGATGAGCAGTTCTTC.

The genes are TRBV11-3 and TRBJ2-5; D might be TRBD1 (5 bases). V was pared by 1 base and J by 2 bases, with 11 bases between. The CDR3 extends over 15 amino acids. Germline V CDR1 and CDR2: SGHNT, YENEEA. The CDR3 spells CASSLGATEQETQYF. The CDR3 region has the DNA TGTGCCAGCAGCTTAGGGGCGACAGAGCAAGAGACCCAGTACTTC.

The chain is built from TRBV7-9 and TRBJ1-4; TRBD1 might be the D (5 bases). The V gene's germline CDR1 is SEHNR and CDR2 FQNEAQ (reference sequence). The V gene lost 1 base and the J gene lost 3 bases, with 18 bases spanning the gap. The CDR3 is 18 amino acids. The CDR3 loop is CASSLVFDSHSPNEKLFF. The CDR3, as DNA: TGTGCCAGCAGCTTAGTTTTTGACAGCCACTCGCCTAATGAAAAACTGTTTTTT.

V and J are TRBV18 and TRBJ1-5; weak D call: TRBD1 (5 bases). The germline V gene encodes CDR1 KGHSH and CDR2 LQKENI. V was clipped by 3 bases and J by 3 bases, with 12 bases between them. The CDR3 consists of 15 residues. The chain's CDR3 is CASSPGGGTNQPQHF. The CDR3 DNA reads as TGTGCCAGCTCACCCGGGGGGGGGACCAATCAGCCCCAGCATTTT. Complete variable domain (other parts from reference TRBV18 and TRBJ1-5): NAGVMQNPRHLVRRRGQEARLRCSPMKGHSHVYWYRQLPEEGLKFMVYLQKENIIDESGMPKERFSAEFPKEGPSILRIQQVVRGDSAAYFCASSPGGGTNQPQHFGDGTRLSIL.

CDR3 sequence reads: CSVVGAGATDTQYF. The CDR3, as DNA: TGCAGCGTTGTTGGGGCAGGGGCCACAGATACGCAGTATTTT. V and J are TRBV29-1 and TRBJ2-3, with D possibly being TRBD1 (6 bases). This CDR3 spans 14 amino acids. V lost 4 bases and J 2 bases, leaving 13 bases between the germline ends. The V gene's germline CDR1 is SQVTM and CDR2 ANQGSEA.

This chain links TRBV7-2 with TRBJ2-5; TRBD2 matches at 8 bases. After removal of 2 bases from V and 4 bases from J, the junction contained 6 bases not matched to a gene. Looked up from germline, CDR1 is SGHTA and CDR2 is FQGNSA. The CDR3 is made up of 15 amino acids. CDR3 sequence (DNA): TGTGCCAGCAGCTTATCACGGGGGGGGCGAGAGACCCAGTACTTC. It specifies CASSLSRGGRETQYF.

This chain joins TRBV29-1 and TRBJ1-4, with TRBD1 matching over 9 bases. The CDR3 is made up of 12 amino acids. Germline trimming cut 4 bases from V and 8 bases from J; bases unmatched to any gene: 2. Per germline, CDR1 SQVTM and CDR2 ANQGSEA. Written as DNA, the CDR3 is TGCAGCGTTGGACAGGGGGTCGAAAAACTGTTTTTT. Residues: CSVGQGVEKLFF.

The V call is TRBV27, the J call TRBJ1-5, with unresolved D. The ends were cut back, 3 bases at V and 9 bases at J, with 12 bases in the middle. CDR3 length: 13 residues. Germline CDR1 and CDR2: MNHEY and SMNVEV (reference sequence). The CDR3 coding sequence is TGTGCCAGCAGTTTGACAACCATGGGGCCCCAGCATTTT. This encodes CASSLTTMGPQHF.

The J gene is TRBJ1-2, the V gene TRBV6-5, with D perhaps matching TRBD1 (5 bases). Looked up from germline, CDR1 is MNHEY and CDR2 is SVGAGI. CDR3 length: 16 amino acids. Trimming took 1 base from V and 9 from J, leaving 21 bases between them. CDR3 amino acids: CASSYFFSEKGFSYTF. DNA for the CDR3: TGTGCCAGCAGTTACTTCTTTTCGGAAAAGGGGTTCAGCTACACCTTC.